This T cell receptor (beta chain) originates from a study of a mutant IDH1 vaccine in newly diagnosed glioma. Study information: Eight vaccinations were given in weeks 1, 3, 5, 7, 11, 15, 19 and 23. Onset of vaccination occurred 4-6 weeks following radiotherapy alone, or with temozolomide cycles. Patients had received radiotherapy, temozolomide, or both previously, most receiving both.

Indicated time point: week 11, during vaccination. The investigators gave 300 ug of mutant IDH1 20-mer peptide in each vaccine dose, together with topical imiquimod. General study findings and limits: Detectable vaccine-induced immune responses arose in 80% to 95% of patients.

Note on this clone: The antigen remains undetermined.

Here immunoSEQ multiplex PCR was the method, and the copy in TCRdb shows in-frame clones only, minus some. The sample records approximately 110,000 clones, about 90% being singletons. This clonotype was sampled from a woman between 50 and 59 years old with glioma. This sample comprised PBMCs, obtained from a glioma patient whose treatment included an IDH1 peptide vaccine.

This CDR3 is CASSPYRGPPYEQYF. The CDR3 DNA sequence: TGTGCCAGCAGCCCTTACAGGGGTCCTCCCTACGAGCAGTACTTC. The J gene is TRBJ2-7, the V gene TRBV7-8, with TRBD1 identical over 7 bases. V lost 5 bases to trimming and J lost 2 bases; unmatched junction nucleotides: 9. Germline V gives CDR1 SGHVS, CDR2 FQNEAQ. CDR3 length: 15 residues.